This T cell receptor beta chain was identified in a study of T-cell memory formation after mild COVID-19. Study as a whole: Largely, TCR clusters stayed within a single donor.

TCRdb reprocessed the 5' RACE reads with MiXCR, giving one entry per CDR3 protein. The sample consists of 400,000 to 500,000 distinct CDR3 sequences, more than 20% of them appearing once. The V end lost 3 bases, the J end lost 1 base, and 15 bases lay between the germline ends. The CDR3 sequence is 17 residues long. Germline V CDR1 and CDR2: SGHTA, FQGNSA. This clonotype originated in an adult woman who had mild COVID-19 (a few samples of this study predate the infection). Cell type and time point are not known. The chain combines TRBV7-2 with TRBJ2-2; TRBD2 might be the D (5 bases). Sequencing was carried out using PBMCs or a T cell subset sorted from them (not recorded which). DNA of the CDR3: TGTGCCAGCAGCTTTAGGGTCGGCGGAGGGAACACCGGGGAGCTGTTTTTT. Its protein is CASSFRVGGGNTGELFF.